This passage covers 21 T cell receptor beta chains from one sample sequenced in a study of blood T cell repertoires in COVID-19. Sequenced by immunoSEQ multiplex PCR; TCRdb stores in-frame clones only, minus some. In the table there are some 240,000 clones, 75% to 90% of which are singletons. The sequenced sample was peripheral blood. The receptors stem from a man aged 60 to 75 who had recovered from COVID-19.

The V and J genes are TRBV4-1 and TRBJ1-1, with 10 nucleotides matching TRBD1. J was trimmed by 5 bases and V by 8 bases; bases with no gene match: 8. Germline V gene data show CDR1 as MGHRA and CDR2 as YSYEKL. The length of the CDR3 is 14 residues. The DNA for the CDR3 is TGCGCCAGCCGATTTGACAGGGGGCAAACTGAAGCTTTCTTT. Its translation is CASRFDRGQTEAFF.

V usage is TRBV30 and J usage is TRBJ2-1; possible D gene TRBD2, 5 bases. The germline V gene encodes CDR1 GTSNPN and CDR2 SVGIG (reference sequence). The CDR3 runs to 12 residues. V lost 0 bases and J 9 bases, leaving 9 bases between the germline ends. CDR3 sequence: CAWSVSTIEQFF. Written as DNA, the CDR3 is TGTGCCTGGAGTGTTTCGACTATTGAGCAGTTCTTC.

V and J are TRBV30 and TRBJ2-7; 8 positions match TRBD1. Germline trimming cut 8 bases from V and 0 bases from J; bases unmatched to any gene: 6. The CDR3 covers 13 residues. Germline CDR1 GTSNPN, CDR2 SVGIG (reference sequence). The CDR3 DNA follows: TGTGCCCGGGGACAGGTTAGCTCCTACGAGCAGTACGTC. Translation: CARGQVSSYEQYV.

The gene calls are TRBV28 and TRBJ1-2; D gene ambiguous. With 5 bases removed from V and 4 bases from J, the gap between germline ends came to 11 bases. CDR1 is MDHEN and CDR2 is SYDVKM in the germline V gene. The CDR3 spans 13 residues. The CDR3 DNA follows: TGTGCCAGCAGTCTCCCCTCGTTCTATGGCTACACCTTC. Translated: CASSLPSFYGYTF.

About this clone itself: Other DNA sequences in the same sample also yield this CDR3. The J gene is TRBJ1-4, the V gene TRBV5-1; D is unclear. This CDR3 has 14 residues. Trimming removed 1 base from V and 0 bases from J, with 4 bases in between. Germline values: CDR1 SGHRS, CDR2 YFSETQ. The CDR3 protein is CASSLTATNEKLFF. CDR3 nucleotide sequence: TGCGCCAGCAGCTTGACAGCAACTAATGAAAAACTGTTTTTT. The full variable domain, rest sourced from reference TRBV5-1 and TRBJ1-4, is KAGVTQTPRYLIKTRGQQVTLSCSPISGHRSVSWYQQTPGQGLQFLFEYFSETQRNKGNFPGRFSGRQFSNSRSEMNVSTLELGDSALYLCASSLTATNEKLFFGSGTQLSVL.

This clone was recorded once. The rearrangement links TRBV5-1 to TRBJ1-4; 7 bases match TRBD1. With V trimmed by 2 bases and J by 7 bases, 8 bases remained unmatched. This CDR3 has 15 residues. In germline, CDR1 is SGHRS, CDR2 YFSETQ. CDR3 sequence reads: CASSLGHPGGEKLFF. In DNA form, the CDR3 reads TGCGCCAGCAGCTTAGGACACCCAGGGGGTGAAAAACTGTTTTTT. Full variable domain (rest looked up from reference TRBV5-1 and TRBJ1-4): KAGVTQTPRYLIKTRGQQVTLSCSPISGHRSVSWYQQTPGQGLQFLFEYFSETQRNKGNFPGRFSGRQFSNSRSEMNVSTLELGDSALYLCASSLGHPGGEKLFFGSGTQLSVL.

CDR3 bases: TGTGCCAGCAGTCCACAGGGGGCGCTAGATACGCAGTATTTT. This encodes CASSPQGALDTQYF. This chain links TRBV28 with TRBJ2-3; 9 bases agree with TRBD1. The CDR3 extends over 14 amino acids. V was pared by 5 bases and J by 5 bases, with 5 bases of the junction left unmatched. Germline CDR1 MDHEN, CDR2 SYDVKM.

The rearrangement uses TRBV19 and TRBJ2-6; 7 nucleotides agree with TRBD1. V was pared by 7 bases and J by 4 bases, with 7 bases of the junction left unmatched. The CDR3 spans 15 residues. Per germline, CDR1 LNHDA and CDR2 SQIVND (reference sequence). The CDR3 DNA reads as TGTGCCAGTAAACGACAGGGCTACGGGGCCAACGTCCTGACTTTC. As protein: CASKRQGYGANVLTF.

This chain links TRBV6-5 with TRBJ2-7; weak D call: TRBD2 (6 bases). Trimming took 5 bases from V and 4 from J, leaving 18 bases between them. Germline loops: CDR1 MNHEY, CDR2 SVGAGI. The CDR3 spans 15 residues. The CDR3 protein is CASSTDPAGPYEQYF. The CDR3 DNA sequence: TGTGCCAGCAGTACGGACCCGGCGGGGCCTTACGAGCAGTACTTC.

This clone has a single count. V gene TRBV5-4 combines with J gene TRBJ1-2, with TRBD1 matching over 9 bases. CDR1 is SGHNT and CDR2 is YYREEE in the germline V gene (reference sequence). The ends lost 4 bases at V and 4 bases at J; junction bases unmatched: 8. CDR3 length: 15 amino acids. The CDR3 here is CASSPGGDRAYGYTF. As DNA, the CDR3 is TGTGCCAGCAGCCCGGGCGGGGACAGGGCCTATGGCTACACCTTC. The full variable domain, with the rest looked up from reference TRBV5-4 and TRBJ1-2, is ETGVTQSPTHLIKTRGQQVTLRCSSQSGHNTVSWYQQALGQGPQFIFQYYREEENGRGNFPPRFSGLQFPNYSSELNVNALELDDSALYLCASSPGGDRAYGYTFGSGTRLTVV.

CDR3 region: CASSLDPSGGLYNEQFF. CDR3 DNA: TGTGCCAGCAGCTTAGATCCGAGCGGGGGACTATACAATGAGCAGTTCTTC. The V call is TRBV11-2, the J call TRBJ2-1; TRBD2 matches 8 bases. Germline trimming cut 0 bases from V and 4 bases from J; bases unmatched to any gene: 8. This CDR3 is built from 17 residues. Germline V gives CDR1 SGHAT, CDR2 FQNNGV.

CDR3 amino acids: CASSPGSRHEQYF. The DNA of the CDR3 is TGTGCCAGCAGTCCAGGGTCCCGGCACGAGCAGTACTTC. The chain recombines TRBV27 with TRBJ2-7; D might be TRBD1 (5 bases). CDR3 length: 13 residues. The ends were cut back, 5 bases at V and 5 bases at J, with 13 bases in the middle. Germline-derived CDR1 and CDR2 are MNHEY and SMNVEV (reference sequence).

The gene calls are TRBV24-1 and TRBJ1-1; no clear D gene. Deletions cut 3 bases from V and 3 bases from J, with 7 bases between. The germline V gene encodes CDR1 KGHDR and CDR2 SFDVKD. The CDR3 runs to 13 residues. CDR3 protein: CATSDRAYTEAFF. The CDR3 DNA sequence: TGTGCCACCAGTGATAGAGCTTACACTGAAGCTTTCTTT.

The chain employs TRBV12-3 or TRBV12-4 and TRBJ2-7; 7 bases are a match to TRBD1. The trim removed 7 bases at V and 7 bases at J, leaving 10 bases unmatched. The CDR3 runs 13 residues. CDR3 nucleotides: TGTGCCAGCACCAAAGGGGGCTCGGAGGAGCAGTACGTC. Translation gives CASTKGGSEEQYV.

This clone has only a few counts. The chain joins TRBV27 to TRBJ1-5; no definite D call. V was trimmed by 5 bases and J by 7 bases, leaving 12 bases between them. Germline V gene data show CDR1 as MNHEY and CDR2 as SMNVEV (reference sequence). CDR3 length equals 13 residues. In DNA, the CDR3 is TGTGCCAGCAGTCTCAACGCGGGGCAGCCCCAGCATTTT. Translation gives CASSLNAGQPQHF.

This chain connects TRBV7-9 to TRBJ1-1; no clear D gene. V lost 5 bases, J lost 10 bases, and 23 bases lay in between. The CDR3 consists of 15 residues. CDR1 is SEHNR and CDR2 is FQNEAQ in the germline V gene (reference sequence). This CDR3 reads CASSGEFFGEAGAFF. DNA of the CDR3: TGTGCCAGCAGCGGAGAGTTTTTCGGGGAAGCAGGAGCTTTCTTT.

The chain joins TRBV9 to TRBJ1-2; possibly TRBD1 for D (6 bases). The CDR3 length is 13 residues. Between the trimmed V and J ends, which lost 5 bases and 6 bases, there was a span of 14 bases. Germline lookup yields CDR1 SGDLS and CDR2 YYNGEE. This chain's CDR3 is CASSRQVNNGYTF. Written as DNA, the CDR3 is TGTGCCAGCAGTCGACAGGTTAATAATGGCTACACCTTC.

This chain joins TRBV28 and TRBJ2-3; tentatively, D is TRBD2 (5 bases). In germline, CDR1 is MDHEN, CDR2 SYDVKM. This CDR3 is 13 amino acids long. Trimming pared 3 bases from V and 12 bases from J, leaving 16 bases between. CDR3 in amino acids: CASSLRALQAQYF. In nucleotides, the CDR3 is TGTGCCAGCAGTTTGAGGGCTCTTCAGGCCCAGTATTTT.

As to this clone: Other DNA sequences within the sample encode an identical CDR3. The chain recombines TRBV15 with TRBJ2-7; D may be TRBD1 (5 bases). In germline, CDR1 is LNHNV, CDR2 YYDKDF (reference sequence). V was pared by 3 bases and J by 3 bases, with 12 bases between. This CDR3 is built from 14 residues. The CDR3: CATSRGQGNYEQYV. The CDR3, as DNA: TGTGCCACCAGCAGGGGGCAGGGAAACTACGAGCAGTACGTC.

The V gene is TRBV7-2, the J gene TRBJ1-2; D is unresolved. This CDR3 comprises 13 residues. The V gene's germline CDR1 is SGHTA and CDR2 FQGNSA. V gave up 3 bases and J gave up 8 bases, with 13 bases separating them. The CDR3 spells CASSFSGGRGYTF. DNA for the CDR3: TGTGCCAGCAGCTTCAGCGGCGGTAGGGGCTACACCTTC.

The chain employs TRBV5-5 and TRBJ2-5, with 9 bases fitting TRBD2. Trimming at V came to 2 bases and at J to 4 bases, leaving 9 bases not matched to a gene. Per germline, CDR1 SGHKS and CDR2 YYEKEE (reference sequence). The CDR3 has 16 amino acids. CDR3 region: CASSFTAGGTLETQYF. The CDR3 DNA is TGTGCCAGCAGCTTTACAGCGGGGGGCACCTTAGAGACCCAGTACTTC.